The rows below give T cell receptor beta chains drawn from one sample of a study of technical replicates of blood from several donors. Sequencing was performed with immunoSEQ multiplex PCR; in TCRdb, only in-frame clones are kept and a portion is missing. The repertoire holds tens of thousands of clones, with around nine tenths as singletons. The sequenced sample was T cells isolated from PBMCs. The receptors here all came from a human donor in good health. Both conserved end residues are part of each CDR3. A D gene is named only where the DNA matches it firmly. Rows may omit the clone size; those that give it use once, few, many or a size class.

v_call,j_call,clone_size,d_call,cdr3_nt,cdr3_aa
TRBV12-5,TRBJ1-5,.,.,TGTGCTAGTGGTTTGTCGTGGTATCGGACAGTTGGTCAGCCCCAGCATTTT,CASGLSWYRTVGQPQHF
TRBV5-5,TRBJ1-3,once,.,TGTGCCAGCAGCTGGGGGCTGGAGATCTCTGGAAACACCATATATTTT,CASSWGLEISGNTIYF
TRBV10-2,TRBJ2-7,.,TRBD1,TGCGCCAGCAGTGACAGCGGCTGGGAACAGGGGGCCGAGCAGTACTTC,CASSDSGWEQGAEQYF
TRBV10-3,TRBJ2-7,.,TRBD2,TGTGCCATCAGTGAGGAGCGGGAGAGCTACGAGCAGTACTTC,CAISEERESYEQYF
TRBV19,TRBJ2-7,.,.,TGTGCCAGTAGTATTTGGTCAGGTTCGACCTACGAGCAGTACTTC,CASSIWSGSTYEQYF
TRBV7-9,TRBJ2-4,.,TRBD1,TGTGCCAGCAGCGAGACAGGGAAAGCCAAAAACATTCAGTACTTC,CASSETGKAKNIQYF
TRBV6-5,TRBJ2-3,.,TRBD2,TGTGCCAGCAGTGCCCCCCGGACTAGCGGGGGGGCGCAGTATTTT,CASSAPRTSGGAQYF
TRBV30,TRBJ2-2,.,.,TGTGCCTGGAGTGTATCGACCACGGGTCCCGGGACAGGACTAGCCGGGGAGCTGTTTTTT,CAWSVSTTGPGTGLAGELFF
TRBV5-1,TRBJ2-6,.,.,TGCGCCAGCAGCTTGGGCGGCCTCCCCACCGGGGCCAACGTCCTGACTTTC,CASSLGGLPTGANVLTF
TRBV29-1,TRBJ1-1,few,TRBD1,TGCAGCGTACAGGGGGCGGTCCACACTGAAGCTTTCTTT,CSVQGAVHTEAFF
TRBV5-1,TRBJ2-5,.,.,TGCGCCAGCAGCTTGGCCCTGACTAGCCAAGAGACCCAGTACTTC,CASSLALTSQETQYF
TRBV30,TRBJ1-1,.,.,TGTGCCTGGAGTGAACAGAGAGAAGCTTTCTTT,CAWSEQREAFF
TRBV19,TRBJ1-4,once,TRBD1,TGTGCCAGCGAACAGGGGGGGTCGGCTAATGAAAAACTGTTTTTT,CASEQGGSANEKLFF
TRBV19,TRBJ1-1,.,.,TGTGCCAGTAGGGACAGAGTGAACACTGAAGCTTTCTTT,CASRDRVNTEAFF
TRBV29-1,TRBJ2-7,.,TRBD1,TGCAGCGTTGAAGACGGACAGGGGGTGTCCTACGAGCAGTACTTC,CSVEDGQGVSYEQYF
TRBV30,TRBJ1-4,few,TRBD1,TGTGCCTGGAGTGTGGCAGGGGGATTCGGTAATGAAAAACTGTTTTTT,CAWSVAGGFGNEKLFF
TRBV5-1,TRBJ2-1,.,TRBD2,TGCGCCAGCACCTTAAACGGGGGGGAATACAATGAGCAGTTCTTC,CASTLNGGEYNEQFF
TRBV5-6,TRBJ2-4,.,.,TGTGCCAGCAGCTTGACCGGGGTTAGCGACTTC,CASSLTGVSDF
TRBV29-1,TRBJ2-5,.,.,TGCAGCGTTGTCAGGGCGAGGTTAGCGGAAGAGACCCAGTACTTC,CSVVRARLAEETQYF
TRBV2,TRBJ2-5,.,TRBD1,TGTGCCAGCCACCGGGACAGCGAGACCCAGTACTTC,CASHRDSETQYF
TRBV18,TRBJ2-7,.,TRBD1,TGTGCCAGCTCACCTACAGGGGGCGGCTACGAGCAGTACTTC,CASSPTGGGYEQYF
TRBV9,TRBJ2-7,.,TRBD2,TGTGCCAGCAGCGTAGGAACTAGCGGGGGGGTATACGAGCAGTACTTC,CASSVGTSGGVYEQYF